These 2 T cell receptor beta chains share one sample of origin, sequenced in a study of blood T cell repertoires in COVID-19. Using immunoSEQ multiplex PCR, the repertoire was profiled, and TCRdb retains in-frame clones only, with some absent. The table includes about 72,000 clones, around 90% detected once. The sequencing input was peripheral blood. Receptor source: a man between 50 and 59 years old with acute or convalescent COVID-19.

This clone was observed a few times. J is TRBJ1-1 and V is TRBV11-3; TRBD1 agrees at 12 bases. CDR1 and CDR2 (germline): SGHNT, YENEEA. This CDR3 is built from 18 residues. After removal of 5 bases from V and 5 bases from J, the junction contained 15 bases not matched to a gene. The CDR3 loop reads CASSAPPGTGGDRTEAFF. The CDR3 nucleotides read TGTGCCAGCAGCGCCCCCCCCGGGACAGGGGGCGATCGGACTGAAGCTTTCTTT.

The gene calls are TRBV6-5 and TRBJ2-5; TRBD1 aligns across 9 bases. The CDR3 sequence is 16 residues long. From germline, CDR1 is MNHEY and CDR2 SVGAGI. The V segment lost 2 bases and the J segment 2 bases; nucleotides outside the gene matches: 6. The CDR3 nucleotides read TGTGCCAGCAGTTACCTGGACAGGGGAAAACAAGAGACCCAGTACTTC. This sequence encodes CASSYLDRGKQETQYF.